Listed here are 20 T cell receptor beta chains from one sample, sequenced in a study of shared clonotypes between healthy human individuals. As defined, naive CD8 cells were CD45RO-negative and positively selected for CCR7, with terminally differentiated effector memory CD45RA+ cells excluded. TCRdb's copy holds only in-frame clones and misses some; the assay was immunoSEQ multiplex PCR. This table has about 2.1 million clones, about 93% appearing once. What was sequenced was naive CD8+ T cells from PBMCs. These TCRs come from a man between 18 and 29 years old in good health. Some clones in this sample may be carry-over from other donors' samples.

The J gene is TRBJ1-5, the V gene TRBV9; 9 nucleotides line up with TRBD1. J gave up 3 bases and V 7 bases, and 8 bases lay outside the gene matches. Looked up from germline, CDR1 is SGDLS and CDR2 is YYNGEE. The CDR3 runs to 15 residues. The CDR3 region has the DNA TGTGCCAGCTCATCGACAGGGGGTACCAATCAGCCCCAGCATTTT. It specifies CASSSTGGTNQPQHF.

This clone has only one observation. The chain recombines TRBV7-9 with TRBJ2-5; TRBD1 agrees at 9 bases. The V segment lost 4 bases and the J segment 5 bases; nucleotides outside the gene matches: 14. The CDR3 runs 17 residues. The germline V gene encodes CDR1 SEHNR and CDR2 FQNEAQ (reference sequence). CDR3 DNA: TGTGCCAGCAGCTCCCTTGGGAGGGACAGGGAAGGGGAGACCCAGTACTTC. Translating it yields CASSSLGRDREGETQYF.

The genes are TRBV28 and TRBJ2-7; maybe TRBD2 (8 bases). The CDR3 sequence is 16 residues long. Germline lookup yields CDR1 MDHEN and CDR2 SYDVKM. Deletions cut 7 bases from V and 0 bases from J, with 19 bases between. The CDR3 coding sequence is TGTGCCAGCATCTACCGGGAGGGGGCCTTCTCCTACGAGCAGTACTTC. It encodes CASIYREGAFSYEQYF.

J is TRBJ1-2 and V is TRBV30; D is unclear. The germline V and J ends were trimmed by 4 bases and 14 bases, with 8 bases remaining between them. Per the germline V gene, CDR1 is GTSNPN and CDR2 is SVGIG (reference sequence). CDR3 size: 8 residues. The CDR3 loop reads CAWNGETF. CDR3 nucleotide sequence: TGTGCCTGGAATGGGGAAACCTTC.

V usage is TRBV29-1 and J usage is TRBJ2-3; 7 bases match TRBD2. V lost 6 bases to trimming and J lost 2 bases; unmatched junction nucleotides: 11. Germline V gene data show CDR1 as SQVTM and CDR2 as ANQGSEA. The CDR3 runs to 15 residues. The chain's CDR3 is CSVPGWAGATDTQYF. As DNA, the CDR3 is TGCAGCGTCCCCGGGTGGGCGGGAGCCACAGATACGCAGTATTTT.

The chain employs TRBV27 and TRBJ1-2; no definite D call. Germline lookup yields CDR1 MNHEY and CDR2 SMNVEV (reference sequence). This CDR3 contains 15 residues. V lost 3 bases, J lost 5 bases, and 16 bases lay in between. CDR3 in amino acids: CASSFGNGGRYGYTF. The CDR3 DNA is TGTGCCAGCAGTTTTGGGAACGGTGGGAGATATGGCTACACCTTC.

The CDR3 DNA reads TGCGCCAGCAGCCAAGATAGCCTCGGGGGACCTCAAAAACTGTTTTTT. Its protein is CASSQDSLGGPQKLFF. This rearrangement joins TRBV4-1 to TRBJ1-4; the D gene is possibly TRBD1 (5 bases). Germline V gene lookup returns CDR1 MGHRA and CDR2 YSYEKL. The CDR3 sequence is 16 residues long. Trimming took off 0 bases at V and 9 bases at J, with 17 bases between the two ends.

The chain employs TRBV13 and TRBJ1-3; no definite D call. With 5 bases removed from V and 0 bases from J, the gap between germline ends came to 17 bases. The germline gives CDR1 PRHDT, CDR2 FYEKMQ (reference sequence). The CDR3 runs to 17 residues. CDR3 region: CASSSTRPLHSGNTIYF. The CDR3 nucleotides are TGTGCCAGCAGCAGTACAAGGCCGCTCCACTCTGGAAACACCATATATTTT.

The chain has TRBV4-3 and TRBJ1-2, with TRBD1 as a possible D gene (6 bases). Deletions cut 0 bases from V and 3 bases from J, with 17 bases between. This CDR3 region has 17 residues. The V gene's germline CDR1 is LGHNA and CDR2 YSLEER. This chain's CDR3 is CASSQDGGGRGYYGYTF. In DNA, the CDR3 is TGCGCCAGCAGCCAAGACGGTGGGGGGAGGGGGTACTATGGCTACACCTTC.

J is TRBJ2-5 and V is TRBV13; TRBD2 matches 11 bases. The V and J ends lost 3 bases and 4 bases, in that order; junction bases with no gene match: 7. CDR1 is PRHDT and CDR2 is FYEKMQ in the germline V gene (reference sequence). The CDR3 totals 16 residues. The DNA of the CDR3 is TGTGCCAGCAGCTTGAGAAGTAGCGGGGGGGGAGAGACCCAGTACTTC. Translation: CASSLRSSGGGETQYF.

The chain recombines TRBV10-3 with TRBJ2-7, with D perhaps given as TRBD1 or TRBD2 (5 bases each). CDR3 length: 13 residues. CDR1 is ENHRY and CDR2 is SYGVKD in the germline V gene. Trimming took off 5 bases at V and 1 base at J, with 9 bases between the two ends. CDR3 loop: CAISRDGSYEQYF. The CDR3 nucleotides are TGTGCCATCAGTCGGGACGGTTCCTACGAGCAGTACTTC.

This clone appeared once. This rearrangement joins TRBV5-1 to TRBJ2-1; D uncertain. The CDR3 spans 18 residues. The V and J ends lost 0 bases and 8 bases respectively, with 24 bases between them. Germline CDR1 reads SGHRS; CDR2 reads YFSETQ. CDR3 coding DNA: TGCGCCAGCAGCTTGGGCCTTTCGGCCGTGACCGGTCGGGATGAGCAGTTCTTC. Translating gives CASSLGLSAVTGRDEQFF.

This chain links TRBV7-9 with TRBJ1-1; the D gene is possibly TRBD1 (5 bases). The CDR3 is made up of 19 amino acids. Trimming removed 5 bases at V and 3 bases at J, with 28 bases between. Germline V gene sequence: CDR1 SEHNR, CDR2 FQNEAQ (reference sequence). The CDR3 reads CASSRIAGTQERGYTEAFF. Here the CDR3 DNA reads TGTGCCAGCAGCCGTATAGCCGGGACTCAGGAGAGGGGCTACACTGAAGCTTTCTTT.

Remarks on this clone: Other DNA sequences in this specimen translate into the identical CDR3. The chain links TRBV6-1 to TRBJ1-1; D gene ambiguous. Per the germline V gene, CDR1 is MNHNS and CDR2 is SASEGT. The CDR3 loop spans 14 amino acids. The ends were cut back, 1 base at V and 0 bases at J, with 6 bases in the middle. CDR3 loop: CASSEGRVNTEAFF. The CDR3 coding sequence is TGTGCCAGCAGTGAAGGGCGTGTGAACACTGAAGCTTTCTTT.

This rearrangement joins TRBV9 to TRBJ1-2; 8 bases are a match to TRBD1. Germline CDR1 reads SGDLS; CDR2 reads YYNGEE. V gave up 4 bases and J gave up 8 bases; unmatched junction bases: 13. The CDR3 is made up of 15 amino acids. The CDR3 DNA is TGTGCCAGCAGCTCCCGACAGGCAGGGGGCTACGGCTACACCTTC. This codes for CASSSRQAGGYGYTF.

The V and J genes are TRBV6-1 and TRBJ1-1, with a tentative D call TRBD1 (6 bases). Between the trimmed V and J ends, which lost 4 bases and 3 bases, there was a span of 12 bases. The germline V gene encodes CDR1 MNHNS and CDR2 SASEGT. The CDR3 is made up of 14 amino acids. The CDR3, as DNA: TGTGCCAGCAGTGTAAACAGGGTCTACACTGAAGCTTTCTTT. Translating gives CASSVNRVYTEAFF.

This sequence joins TRBV14 and TRBJ2-7; D uncertain. With 2 bases removed from V and 7 bases from J, the gap between germline ends came to 9 bases. This CDR3 has 12 amino acids. Germline values: CDR1 SGHDN, CDR2 FVKESK. CDR3 coding DNA: TGTGCCAGCAGCCAACTCAGTCGGGAGCAGTACTTC. Translating gives CASSQLSREQYF.

As for this clone: Within the sample, other DNA sequences also encode this same CDR3. The chain links TRBV27 to TRBJ1-2, with D uncertain. Trimming took off 3 bases at V and 3 bases at J, with 8 bases between the two ends. The CDR3 consists of 13 residues. The germline V gene encodes CDR1 MNHEY and CDR2 SMNVEV (reference sequence). The CDR3 loop reads CASSLTGDYGYTF. The CDR3 nucleotides are TGTGCCAGCAGTTTGACCGGGGACTATGGCTACACCTTC.

This clone was observed a handful of times. The chain has TRBV6-5 and TRBJ1-1; D gene unclear. The germline V gene encodes CDR1 MNHEY and CDR2 SVGAGI. The CDR3 consists of 13 residues. The V and J ends lost 4 bases and 4 bases respectively, with 10 bases between them. CDR3: CASSSSFGTEAFF. Written as DNA, the CDR3 is TGTGCCAGCAGTTCCTCCTTTGGCACTGAAGCTTTCTTT.

The chain combines TRBV7-9 with TRBJ2-1; D gene uncertain. Germline assignment: CDR1 SEHNR and CDR2 FQNEAQ (reference sequence). This CDR3 is 12 amino acids long. V dropped 5 bases and J dropped 5 bases, with 7 bases sitting between them. CDR3 amino acids: CASSIGNNEQFF. CDR3 coding DNA: TGTGCCAGCAGCATTGGGAACAATGAGCAGTTCTTC.